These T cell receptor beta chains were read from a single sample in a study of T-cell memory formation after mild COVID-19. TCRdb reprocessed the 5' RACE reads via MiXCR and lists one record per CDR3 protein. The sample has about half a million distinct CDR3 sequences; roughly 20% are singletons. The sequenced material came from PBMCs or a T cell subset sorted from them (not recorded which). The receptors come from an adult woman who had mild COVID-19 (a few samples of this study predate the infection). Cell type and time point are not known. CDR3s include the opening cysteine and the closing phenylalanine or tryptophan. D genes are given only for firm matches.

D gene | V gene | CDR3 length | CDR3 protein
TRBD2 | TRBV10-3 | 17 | CAISDIRLAGGSYEQYF
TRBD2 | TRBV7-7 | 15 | CASSLIGTSGNEQFF
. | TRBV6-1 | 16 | CASRKHIRERTDTQYF
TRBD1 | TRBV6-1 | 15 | CASFWTGGIGYGYTF
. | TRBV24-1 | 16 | CATSDLKGGTYNEQFF
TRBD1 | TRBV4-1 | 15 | CASSQGGTGGQPQHF
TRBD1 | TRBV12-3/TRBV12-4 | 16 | CASSPYGRGRDTEAFF
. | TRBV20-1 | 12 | CSARDGGTEAFF
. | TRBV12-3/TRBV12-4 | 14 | CASSLNAGVDEQFF
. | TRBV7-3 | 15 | CASSSAAVGFNEQFF
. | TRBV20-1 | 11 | CSARSAYGYTF
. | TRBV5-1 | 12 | CASSFRVGEQYF
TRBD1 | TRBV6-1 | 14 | CAAASRQGAFEQFF
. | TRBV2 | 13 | CASKGFENQPQHF
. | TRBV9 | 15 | CASSVGGAVQETQYF
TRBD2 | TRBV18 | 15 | CASSQRDSSYNEQFF
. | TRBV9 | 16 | CASSVATTPDFYGYTF
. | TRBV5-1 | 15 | CASRTTGQRGEKLFF
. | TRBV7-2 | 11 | CASSWRHEQYF
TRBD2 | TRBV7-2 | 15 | CASSFVAGGTETQYF
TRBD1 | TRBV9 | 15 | CASSVAGTGTYEQYF
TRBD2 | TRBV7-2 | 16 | CASSTRYSGTTGELFF
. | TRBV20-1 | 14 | CSATRGDYNTEAFF
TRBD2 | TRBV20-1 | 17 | CSATGLAESTTSYEQFF
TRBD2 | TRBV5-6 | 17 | CASSLPTGLADQETQYF
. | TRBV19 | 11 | CASSTERRQYF
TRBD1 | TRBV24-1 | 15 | CATSDPGQGNGELFF
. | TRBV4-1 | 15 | CASSQEPGANYGYTF
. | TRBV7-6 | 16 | CASSRGEQERSYEQYF
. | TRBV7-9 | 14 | CASSPGERTYEQYF